This T cell receptor beta chain appears in the sequencing data of a study of somatic mutations in cytotoxic T cells in rheumatoid arthritis. About the research overall: Purity of nearly 100% was reached when some V beta antibody-stained T-cell populations were flow-sorted, including V beta1+ cells sequenced for TCRB. Study-level points and caveats: Per patient, the largest CD8+ clone was found to exceed 20% of CD8+ cells in 8 of 65 cases. It was in rheumatoid arthritis patients, but not in healthy controls, that CD8+ clonality increased with age. The clonality of CD8+ T cells was not significantly different between rheumatoid arthritis patients and age-matched healthy controls.

As to this clone: The antigen is unknown.

The protocol was immunoSEQ multiplex PCR, while the TCRdb copy is restricted to in-frame clones and leaves out a portion. Of about 16,000 clones listed, more than 65% were seen once; the top ten hold roughly a sixth. Germline CDR1 and CDR2: SGHNT and YENEEA. The CDR3 has 16 residues. V lost 6 bases and J lost 9, with 21 bases in between. The receptor comes from an adult with rheumatoid arthritis. The chain carries TRBV11-3 and TRBJ2-6, with a weak D call TRBD1 (6 bases). The sample comprised CD8+ T cells sorted from blood. CDR3 DNA sequence: TGTGCCAGCAGTTCCCCGGGACAAATAACAGACAACGTCCTGACTTTC. It translates to CASSSPGQITDNVLTF.